These 3 T cell receptor beta chains came from one sample sequenced in a study of cytomegalovirus exposure and HLA in healthy donors. This table comes from immunoSEQ multiplex PCR, and its TCRdb copy is limited to in-frame clones, with some not included. The table records about 190,000 clones, roughly 88% of them present only once. The sequenced material came from PBMCs. The receptors were gathered from a woman aged 18-29 years in good health and CMV-seronegative.

This clone appeared once. This sequence joins TRBV5-4 and TRBJ1-1; 10 bases fit TRBD1. CDR1 is SGHNT, CDR2 YYREEE, per germline (reference sequence). This CDR3 spans 15 amino acids. Trimming cost V 4 bases and J 1 base; bases outside gene matches: 4. The CDR3 protein is CASSEGQGRNTEAFF. The CDR3 DNA sequence: TGTGCCAGCAGCGAGGGACAGGGGAGGAACACTGAAGCTTTCTTT.

The chain employs TRBV27 and TRBJ2-1; D remains unclear. The germline CDR1 and CDR2 sequences are MNHEY and SMNVEV (reference sequence). CDR3 length: 13 amino acids. The ends were cut back, 3 bases at V and 4 bases at J, with 7 bases in the middle. CDR3 protein: CASSFSRYNEQFF. The CDR3 nucleotides are TGTGCCAGCAGTTTTTCGCGGTACAATGAGCAGTTCTTC.

The genes are TRBV9 and TRBJ1-4; possible D gene TRBD1, 6 bases. Germline assignment: CDR1 SGDLS and CDR2 YYNGEE. V was shortened by 2 bases and J by 8 bases, with 13 bases between the two germline ends. This CDR3 contains 14 residues. The DNA for the CDR3 is TGTGCCAGCAGCGTCACAGGGACGATCGAAAAACTGTTTTTT. Translated, it gives CASSVTGTIEKLFF.